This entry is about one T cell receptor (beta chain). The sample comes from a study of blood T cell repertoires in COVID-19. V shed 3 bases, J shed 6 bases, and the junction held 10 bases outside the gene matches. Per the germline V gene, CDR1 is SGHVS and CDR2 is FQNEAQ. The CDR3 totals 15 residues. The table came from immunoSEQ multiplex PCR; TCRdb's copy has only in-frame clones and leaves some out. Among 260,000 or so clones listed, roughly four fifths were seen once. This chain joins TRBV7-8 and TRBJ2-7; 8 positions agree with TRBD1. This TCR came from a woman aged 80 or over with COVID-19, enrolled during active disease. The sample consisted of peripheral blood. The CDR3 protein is CASSFRDRGLTEQYF. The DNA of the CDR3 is TGTGCCAGCAGCTTTAGAGACAGGGGATTAACCGAGCAGTACTTC.